The 20 T cell receptor beta chains reported below all come from one sample, sequenced in a study of blood T cell repertoires in COVID-19. Produced via immunoSEQ multiplex PCR; TCRdb's table is partial and in-frame only. The data contain just over 300,000 clones, roughly 90% of them singletons. Sample: peripheral blood. These receptors all stem from a woman in her thirties with COVID-19, enrolled during active disease.

The J gene is TRBJ1-1, the V gene TRBV14; D is uncertain. The CDR3 consists of 14 residues. V gave up 4 bases and J gave up 0 bases, with 9 bases separating them. Germline CDR1 SGHDN, CDR2 FVKESK. The DNA of the CDR3 is TGTGCCAGCAGCCCGACACTCATGAACACTGAAGCTTTCTTT. Protein: CASSPTLMNTEAFF.

The chain recombines TRBV20-1 with TRBJ1-4, with 9 positions matching TRBD1. The V gene's germline CDR1 is DFQATT and CDR2 SNEGSKA (reference sequence). The CDR3 runs 14 residues. After removal of 3 bases from V and 8 bases from J, the junction contained 7 bases not matched to a gene. The CDR3 nucleotides are TGCAGTGCTAGTCCGGGACAGGGAAACGAAAAACTGTTTTTT. Its translation is CSASPGQGNEKLFF.

This chain connects TRBV4-2 to TRBJ2-2; 7 bases are shared with TRBD2. The J segment lost 3 bases and the V segment lost 0 bases, leaving 10 bases of the junction unmatched. Per germline, CDR1 LGHNA and CDR2 YNFKEQ. The CDR3 consists of 18 residues. CDR3 coding DNA: TGTGCCAGCAGCCAAGAATTGATCCAGCGGGGTTACACCGGGGAGCTGTTTTTT. It yields the protein CASSQELIQRGYTGELFF.

J is TRBJ1-4 and V is TRBV10-3; unclear D gene. V was pared by 2 bases and J by 3 bases, with 16 bases between. The CDR3 contains 17 residues. In germline, CDR1 is ENHRY, CDR2 SYGVKD. Written as DNA, the CDR3 is TGTGCCATCAGTGAGGCACCGGGAAGACCATCTAATGAAAAACTGTTTTTT. Translating gives CAISEAPGRPSNEKLFF.

This clone has just one count. The J gene is TRBJ2-1, the V gene TRBV7-9; TRBD1 agrees at 8 bases. Germline CDR1 SEHNR, CDR2 FQNEAQ (reference sequence). V dropped 1 base and J dropped 4; count of bases not matched to a gene: 15. This CDR3 is 19 amino acids long. CDR3 sequence reads: CASSLVWSRDRTFYNEQFF. The CDR3, as DNA: TGTGCCAGCAGCTTAGTTTGGTCCCGGGACAGGACTTTTTACAATGAGCAGTTCTTC.

This rearrangement joins TRBV7-2 to TRBJ1-2, with 7 bases lining up with TRBD1. CDR3 length: 15 amino acids. Trimming removed 6 bases from V and 3 bases from J; junction bases left unmatched: 10. Germline lookup yields CDR1 SGHTA and CDR2 FQGNSA. The CDR3 protein is CASRDGTASHYGYTF. The CDR3 coding sequence is TGTGCCAGCAGAGACGGGACAGCTTCCCACTATGGCTACACCTTC.

The chain joins TRBV5-4 to TRBJ2-2, with 8 bases identical to TRBD2. With 10 bases clipped from V and 10 bases from J, the junction kept 15 bases outside the gene matches. The germline gives CDR1 SGHNT, CDR2 YYREEE (reference sequence). CDR3 length equals 14 residues. CDR3 nucleotide sequence: TGTGCCTGCAAAAGCGGGGGTTCGGCGAAGGAGCTGTTTTTT. Translation gives CACKSGGSAKELFF.

The rearrangement uses TRBV6-5 and TRBJ1-6, with D perhaps TRBD1 (5 bases). Germline loops: CDR1 MNHEY, CDR2 SVGAGI. The CDR3 runs to 15 residues. V was trimmed by 5 bases and J by 9 bases, leaving 17 bases between them. Written as DNA, the CDR3 is TGTGCCAGCAGTCGCCCCTCGGCCGGGGGTTCACCCCTCCACTTT. Translating it yields CASSRPSAGGSPLHF.

This clone appeared a single time. This chain links TRBV5-1 with TRBJ1-1; maybe TRBD1 (6 bases). The germline V and J ends were trimmed by 4 bases and 2 bases, with 12 bases remaining between them. Germline lookup yields CDR1 SGHRS and CDR2 YFSETQ. This CDR3 is 14 amino acids long. The CDR3 DNA reads as TGCGCCAGCAGCCGGGAGGGGGGAAACACTGAAGCTTTCTTT. Protein: CASSREGGNTEAFF.

This clone was seen a single time. The chain employs TRBV19 and TRBJ2-3; D is unresolved. The length of the CDR3 is 13 residues. Germline-derived CDR1 and CDR2 are LNHDA and SQIVND (reference sequence). The V gene lost 8 bases and the J gene lost 2 bases, with 11 bases spanning the gap. Here the CDR3 reads CASGHQFTDTQYF. DNA of the CDR3: TGTGCCAGTGGCCACCAGTTCACAGATACGCAGTATTTT.

This clone was detected a few times. V and J are TRBV6-2 or TRBV6-3 and TRBJ2-1; a possible D gene is TRBD2 (6 bases). V lost 4 bases and J 6 bases, leaving 13 bases between the germline ends. Germline loops: CDR1 MNHEY, CDR2 SVGEGT. The length of the CDR3 is 14 residues. The CDR3 sequence: CASSSGTPLNEQFF. The CDR3 coding sequence is TGTGCCAGCAGTTCCGGGACTCCCCTCAATGAGCAGTTCTTC.

V is TRBV25-1 and J is TRBJ2-3; D is perhaps TRBD1 (6 bases). Germline CDR1 and CDR2: MGHDK and SYGVNS. The CDR3 sequence is 15 residues long. Trimming pared 3 bases from V and 1 base from J, leaving 11 bases between. The DNA of the CDR3 is TGTGCCAGCAGTGAGTCAGGGGTGGGCACAGATACGCAGTATTTT. Protein: CASSESGVGTDTQYF.

The rearrangement joins TRBV28 to TRBJ1-5, with a weak D call TRBD1 (6 bases). The germline V gene encodes CDR1 MDHEN and CDR2 SYDVKM. V gave up 7 bases and J gave up 0 bases, with 13 bases separating them. The CDR3 runs to 15 residues. CDR3 residues: CASTLTGFSNQPQHF. CDR3 nucleotides: TGTGCCAGCACCCTCACAGGGTTTAGCAATCAGCCCCAGCATTTT.

This clone was detected a few times. The J gene is TRBJ2-7, the V gene TRBV14, with D possibly matching TRBD1 (6 bases). This CDR3 is 20 amino acids long. V was cut by 2 bases and J by 5 bases, with 31 bases left in between. Germline V gene lookup returns CDR1 SGHDN and CDR2 FVKESK. This chain's CDR3 is CASSQRGGRGLTTAGHEQYF. The CDR3 DNA is TGTGCCAGCAGCCAACGTGGGGGCAGGGGATTAACTACCGCAGGCCACGAGCAGTACTTC. Looking up the rest from reference TRBV14 and TRBJ2-7 gives the full variable domain: EAGVTQFPSHSVIEKGQTVTLRCDPISGHDNLYWYRRVMGKEIKFLLHFVKESKQDESGMPNNRFLAERTGGTYSTLKVQPAELEDSGVYFCASSQRGGRGLTTAGHEQYFGPGTRLTVT.

This rearrangement joins TRBV5-4 to TRBJ2-1; tentative D call: TRBD2 (6 bases). Trimming removed 4 bases from V and 6 bases from J, with 11 bases in between. Germline V gene sequence: CDR1 SGHNT, CDR2 YYREEE (reference sequence). The CDR3 length is 13 residues. The CDR3 DNA reads as TGTGCCAGCAGCCCAGGGACTTCCAATGAGCAGTTCTTC. This encodes CASSPGTSNEQFF.

The chain combines TRBV6-5 with TRBJ1-1; D ambiguous. The V gene's germline CDR1 is MNHEY and CDR2 SVGAGI. The ends were cut back, 1 base at V and 8 bases at J, with 11 bases in the middle. The CDR3 runs to 13 residues. CDR3 sequence reads: CASSYFAGSEAFF. CDR3 coding DNA: TGTGCCAGCAGTTACTTCGCAGGATCCGAAGCTTTCTTT.

This clone came up a few times. The CDR3 DNA sequence: TGTGCCAGCAGCAAACACGATGGTTTTCGGAGCGGGGAGCTGTTTTTT. Protein: CASSKHDGFRSGELFF. The chain has TRBV21-1 and TRBJ2-2; TRBD2, as called in the table, went unchecked against the DNA. TRBV21-1 is a recognized pseudogene. This CDR3 comprises 16 residues.

The V call is TRBV6-5, the J call TRBJ1-2, with D possibly being TRBD1 (6 bases). This CDR3 region has 13 residues. The germline V gene encodes CDR1 MNHEY and CDR2 SVGAGI. Trimming took off 9 bases at V and 7 bases at J, with 18 bases between the two ends. This CDR3 reads CASSHRDRGGYTF. CDR3 DNA sequence: TGTGCCAGTTCGCACAGGGATCGAGGTGGCTACACCTTC.

The chain employs TRBV5-1 and TRBJ2-3, with 9 nucleotides matching TRBD1. Per the germline V gene, CDR1 is SGHRS and CDR2 is YFSETQ. With 5 bases clipped from V and 0 bases from J, the junction kept 4 bases outside the gene matches. The CDR3 is 15 residues long. The CDR3 here is CASRRQGVSTDTQYF. CDR3 sequence (DNA): TGCGCCAGCAGACGACAGGGGGTCAGCACAGATACGCAGTATTTT.

This sequence joins TRBV27 and TRBJ2-3; TRBD2 aligns across 9 bases. The CDR3 loop spans 17 amino acids. In germline, CDR1 is MNHEY, CDR2 SMNVEV (reference sequence). The ends lost 6 bases at V and 2 bases at J; junction bases unmatched: 12. CDR3 amino acids: CASRRTSAGGATDTQYF. The CDR3 nucleotides read TGTGCCAGCAGGCGGACTAGCGCGGGGGGGGCCACAGATACGCAGTATTTT.